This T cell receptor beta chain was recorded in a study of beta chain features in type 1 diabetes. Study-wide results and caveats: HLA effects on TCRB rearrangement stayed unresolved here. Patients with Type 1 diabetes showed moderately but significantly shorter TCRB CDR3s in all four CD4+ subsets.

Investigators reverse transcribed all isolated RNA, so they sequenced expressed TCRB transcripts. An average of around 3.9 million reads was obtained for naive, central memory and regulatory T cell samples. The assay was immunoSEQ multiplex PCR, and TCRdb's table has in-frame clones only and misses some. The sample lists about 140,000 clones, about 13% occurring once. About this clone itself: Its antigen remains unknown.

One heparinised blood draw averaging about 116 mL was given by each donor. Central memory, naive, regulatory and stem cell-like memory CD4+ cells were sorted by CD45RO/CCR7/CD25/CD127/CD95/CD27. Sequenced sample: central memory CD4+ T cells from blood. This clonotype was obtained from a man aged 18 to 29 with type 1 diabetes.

The CDR3 nucleotides are TGTGCCAGCAGTGAGACAGGCTATGGCTACACCTTC. Residues: CASSETGYGYTF. V and J are TRBV2 and TRBJ1-2; TRBD1 might be the D (6 bases). The CDR3 has 12 residues. Germline CDR1 is SNHLY and CDR2 is FYNNEI. V was shortened by 3 bases and J by 4 bases, with 6 bases between the two germline ends.